The T cell receptor beta chain under discussion was sequenced for a study of T cells in Graves' hyperthyroidism and ophthalmopathy. Any patient presenting with uncontrolled infection, other autoimmune disease, pregnancy or lactation was left out. Amplification yielded TCR beta CDR3 regions, with RNA transcripts as the source. The TCR CDR3 was amplified in a first-round RT-PCR using the HTBI primer set. TCRdb reprocessed the multiplex PCR reads via MiXCR and lists one record per CDR3 protein. The sample lists some 510,000 distinct CDR3 sequences; 20% were seen once. Study-wide points: The model foresaw ophthalmopathy a median about 6.5 months prior to onset.

Germline lookup yields CDR1 LNHDA and CDR2 SQIVND (reference sequence). The CDR3 sequence is 13 residues long. There are a few counts of this clonotype. Its antigen is not known. Sequencing was done on a sample of blood. The chain joins TRBV19 to TRBJ1-5; TRBD1 matches 7 bases. The receptor was isolated from a man aged 18-30 years with Graves' hyperthyroidism. The CDR3 loop reads CGVRGQPNQPQHF. Written as DNA, the CDR3 is TGTGGCGTAAGGGGACAGCCGAATCAGCCCCAGCATTTT. The full variable domain, rest sourced from reference TRBV19 and TRBJ1-5, is DGGITQSPKYLFRKEGQNVTLSCEQNLNHDAMYWYRQDPGQGLRLIYYSQIVNDFQKGDIAEGYSVSREKKESFPLTVTSAQKNPTAFYLCGVRGQPNQPQHFGDGTRLSIL.